The 29 T cell receptor beta chains below all came from one sample that was sequenced in a study of cytomegalovirus exposure and HLA in healthy donors. PCR used 60 Vbeta primers and 13 Jbeta primers. The table came from immunoSEQ multiplex PCR; TCRdb's copy has only in-frame clones and leaves some out. Of some 80,000 clones in the sample, about 79% were seen once. The sample taken for sequencing was PBMCs. These receptors came from a man younger than 30 in good health and CMV-seropositive.

This sequence joins TRBV9 and TRBJ2-3; D is perhaps TRBD2 (5 bases). Germline lookup yields CDR1 SGDLS and CDR2 YYNGEE. The length of the CDR3 is 15 residues. Trimming took 0 bases from V and 4 from J, leaving 12 bases between them. CDR3 loop: CASSVATPRADTQYF. The CDR3 DNA sequence: TGTGCCAGCAGCGTAGCGACCCCGCGGGCAGATACGCAGTATTTT.

V usage is TRBV5-1 and J usage is TRBJ1-2, with D maybe TRBD1 (5 bases). The V gene's germline CDR1 is SGHRS and CDR2 YFSETQ. Trimming took off 3 bases at V and 3 bases at J, with 9 bases between the two ends. The CDR3 sequence is 13 residues long. CDR3 nucleotides: TGCGCCAGCAGCTCAGACAGTTACTATGGCTACACCTTC. Translating gives CASSSDSYYGYTF.

As regards this clone: At one boundary the junction diverges from the germline segment, which might be a read error. This chain joins TRBV6-5 and TRBJ2-3, with a weak D call TRBD1 (5 bases). The CDR3 is 15 amino acids. CDR1 is MNHEY, CDR2 SVGAGI, per germline. CDR3 sequence: CASSYSKIRTGTQYF. The CDR3 DNA reads as TGTGCCAGCAGTTACTCGAAGATTCGCACAGGTACGCAGTATTTT.

The chain employs TRBV6-1 and TRBJ2-7; the match to TRBD1 covers 10 bases. Germline V gives CDR1 MNHNS, CDR2 SASEGT. CDR3 size: 13 residues. Trimming at V came to 8 bases and at J to 5 bases, leaving 6 bases not matched to a gene. In nucleotides, the CDR3 is TGTGCCAGCGAAGGGACAGGGGTTCACGAGCAGTACTTC. Protein sequence: CASEGTGVHEQYF.

This sequence joins TRBV28 and TRBJ2-2; the D is unclear. CDR1 is MDHEN and CDR2 is SYDVKM in the germline V gene. V gave up 3 bases and J gave up 5 bases, with 10 bases separating them. The CDR3 is 14 residues long. The CDR3 loop reads CASSFRLHTGELFF. DNA of the CDR3: TGTGCCAGCAGTTTCAGACTTCATACCGGGGAGCTGTTTTTT. Looking up the rest from reference TRBV28 and TRBJ2-2 gives the full variable domain: DVKVTQSSRYLVKRTGEKVFLECVQDMDHENMFWYRQDPGLGLRLIYFSYDVKMKEKGDIPEGYSVSREKKERFSLILESASTNQTSMYLCASSFRLHTGELFFGEGSRLTVL.

This clone came up once. V is TRBV25-1 and J is TRBJ2-7, with TRBD2 as a possible D gene (7 bases). Germline assignment: CDR1 MGHDK and CDR2 SYGVNS. Trimming cost V 5 bases and J 4 bases, with 21 bases left between them. The CDR3 loop spans 16 amino acids. This CDR3 reads CASSPREGGAEYEQYF. The CDR3 coding sequence is TGTGCCAGCAGTCCCCGTGAGGGGGGGGCCGAGTACGAGCAGTACTTC.

A single count supports this clone. The chain joins TRBV27 to TRBJ2-1; TRBD2 agrees at 8 bases. V was pared by 5 bases and J by 11 bases, with 8 bases of the junction left unmatched. The V gene's germline CDR1 is MNHEY and CDR2 SMNVEV (reference sequence). The CDR3 consists of 13 residues. CDR3 sequence: CASSPGLAAKQFF. In nucleotides, the CDR3 is TGTGCCAGCAGTCCCGGACTAGCCGCGAAGCAGTTCTTC.

The chain uses TRBV10-3 and TRBJ1-2; D might be TRBD1 (6 bases). The germline CDR1 and CDR2 sequences are ENHRY and SYGVKD. This CDR3 region has 14 residues. Trimming cost V 6 bases and J 3 bases, with 14 bases left between them. The CDR3 nucleotides are TGTGCCATCAGCGGACAGTTAGGGTACTATGGCTACACCTTC. Translated, it gives CAISGQLGYYGYTF.

This chain links TRBV27 with TRBJ2-2; 7 bases map to TRBD2. CDR1 and CDR2 from the germline V gene are MNHEY and SMNVEV (reference sequence). V was clipped by 6 bases and J by 8 bases; unmatched bases: 6. This CDR3 has 13 amino acids. This CDR3 reads CASSPSGGGELFF. For the CDR3, the DNA is TGTGCCAGCAGCCCCTCGGGGGGTGGGGAGCTGTTTTTT.

The chain carries TRBV6-5 and TRBJ1-1, with D possibly being TRBD1 (5 bases). The CDR3 is 14 amino acids. V was clipped by 2 bases and J by 3 bases, with 10 bases between them. Germline-derived CDR1 and CDR2 are MNHEY and SVGAGI. The CDR3 reads CASSYGGVDTEAFF. The CDR3 DNA reads as TGTGCCAGCAGTTACGGAGGGGTGGACACTGAAGCTTTCTTT.

The chain carries TRBV5-1 and TRBJ1-1; no clear D. Trimming left V 0 bases short and J 1 base short, with 4 bases between. Looked up from germline, CDR1 is SGHRS and CDR2 is YFSETQ. This CDR3 has 13 amino acids. The DNA for the CDR3 is TGCGCCAGCAGCTTGGAAGCGAACACTGAAGCTTTCTTT. It is translated as CASSLEANTEAFF.

The chain is built from TRBV5-1 and TRBJ2-3; 7 bases line up with TRBD2. The germline V gene has CDR1 SGHRS and CDR2 YFSETQ. Unmatched junction bases numbered 13, after V lost 7 bases and J lost 2 bases. The CDR3 is made up of 16 amino acids. The CDR3 DNA is TGCGCCAGCGTTTTTGGGGGGGAAGGTGTCACAGATACGCAGTATTTT. Its translation is CASVFGGEGVTDTQYF.

The chain has TRBV14 and TRBJ2-2, with D possibly matching TRBD2 (6 bases). Germline V lookup: CDR1 SGHDN, CDR2 FVKESK. The CDR3 runs 15 residues. Trimming took off 0 bases at V and 6 bases at J, with 11 bases between the two ends. The DNA for the CDR3 is TGTGCCAGCAGCCAAGAGGAGGGGTGGCCCGGGGAGCTGTTTTTT. Residues: CASSQEEGWPGELFF.

The chain combines TRBV28 with TRBJ1-1; possible D gene TRBD1, 6 bases. The CDR3 extends over 14 amino acids. Germline-derived CDR1 and CDR2 are MDHEN and SYDVKM. Trimming left V 2 bases short and J 3 bases short, with 10 bases between. The CDR3 DNA reads TGTGCCAGCAGTTTAACAGGGTCGGACACTGAAGCTTTCTTT. Translated: CASSLTGSDTEAFF.

V and J are TRBV19 and TRBJ1-2, with D unresolved. V was pared by 7 bases and J by 4 bases, with 10 bases between. CDR1 is LNHDA and CDR2 is SQIVND in the germline V gene (reference sequence). This CDR3 is built from 12 residues. The CDR3 is CASTAGSYGYTF. The CDR3 nucleotides read TGTGCCAGTACGGCAGGCAGCTATGGCTACACCTTC.

This chain links TRBV11-2 with TRBJ1-5, with D uncertain. The CDR3 is 15 residues long. CDR1 is SGHAT and CDR2 is FQNNGV in the germline V gene. Deletions cut 1 base from V and 7 bases from J, with 14 bases between. The DNA of the CDR3 is TGTGCCAGCAGCTTAGGTACCCGCGAGGGACAGCCCCAGCATTTT. This translates into CASSLGTREGQPQHF.

This clone appeared once. The genes are TRBV25-1 and TRBJ1-4, with 10 bases aligning to TRBD1. The CDR3 sequence is 18 residues long. J lost 2 bases, V lost 6 bases, and 12 bases had no gene match. Germline CDR1 and CDR2: MGHDK and SYGVNS. DNA of the CDR3: TGTGCCAGCAGCGCCTGGACAGGGGGATTGTCGACTAATGAAAAACTGTTTTTT. Residues: CASSAWTGGLSTNEKLFF. Combining the CDR3 with reference TRBV25-1 and TRBJ1-4 gives the whole variable domain EADIYQTPRYLVIGTGKKITLECSQTMGHDKMYWYQQDPGMELHLIHYSYGVNSTEKGDLSSESTVSRIRTEHFPLTLESARPSHTSQYLCASSAWTGGLSTNEKLFFGSGTQLSVL.

V usage is TRBV7-2 and J usage is TRBJ1-3, with TRBD1 as a possible D gene (5 bases). The CDR3 has 15 amino acids. Germline V gene data show CDR1 as SGHTA and CDR2 as FQGNSA. Trimming cost V 0 bases and J 4 bases, with 10 bases left between them. The CDR3 loop is CASSLARTLGNTIYF. Here the CDR3 DNA reads TGTGCCAGCAGCTTAGCCAGGACATTAGGAAACACCATATATTTT.

CDR3 sequence: CASSPPLAVTQYF. The CDR3 DNA is TGTGCCAGCAGTCCCCCCCTAGCGGTTACGCAGTATTTT. The V call is TRBV7-9, the J call TRBJ2-3, with 7 bases lining up with TRBD2. V lost 6 bases, J lost 8 bases, and 8 bases stayed unmatched. Germline V CDR1 and CDR2: SEHNR, FQNEAQ (reference sequence). The CDR3 is 13 amino acids.

The genes are TRBV6-1 and TRBJ2-3; D perhaps matches TRBD2 (6 bases). This CDR3 has 13 residues. Trimming removed 11 bases at V and 7 bases at J, with 19 bases between. Germline V gene lookup returns CDR1 MNHNS and CDR2 SASEGT. The CDR3: CAGAGTVRNTQYF. Here the CDR3 DNA reads TGTGCCGGCGCGGGGACTGTCCGTAATACGCAGTATTTT.

The V gene is TRBV29-1, the J gene TRBJ1-1; D not resolved. This CDR3 spans 12 amino acids. Trimming left V 5 bases short and J 4 bases short, with 11 bases between. In germline, CDR1 is SQVTM, CDR2 ANQGSEA. The CDR3 DNA reads as TGCAGCGTTTATTTGGAGGGCACTGAAGCTTTCTTT. This codes for CSVYLEGTEAFF.

A few counts support this clone. The chain carries TRBV5-1 and TRBJ2-3; the match to TRBD1 covers 7 bases. V lost 2 bases to trimming and J lost 0 bases; unmatched junction nucleotides: 3. The CDR3 sequence is 15 residues long. CDR1 is SGHRS and CDR2 is YFSETQ in the germline V gene. The CDR3 region is CASSLGTASTDTQYF. CDR3 DNA sequence: TGCGCCAGCAGCTTAGGGACAGCTAGCACAGATACGCAGTATTTT.

The chain links TRBV6-1 to TRBJ2-7, with a possible D match to TRBD1 (5 bases). Between the trimmed V and J ends, which lost 1 base and 6 bases, there was a span of 13 bases. CDR1 is MNHNS, CDR2 SASEGT, per germline. The CDR3 runs 14 residues. The CDR3 is CASSEVSGKGEQYF. The DNA for the CDR3 is TGTGCCAGCAGTGAAGTCTCAGGGAAGGGCGAGCAGTACTTC.

This clone appeared once. The chain is built from TRBV28 and TRBJ2-3; no reliable D call. This CDR3 has 10 residues. Per the germline V gene, CDR1 is MDHEN and CDR2 is SYDVKM. Trimming took off 7 bases at V and 13 bases at J, with 12 bases between the two ends. The DNA for the CDR3 is TGTGCCAGCAAAAAGAGGTCCGAGTATTTT. Residues: CASKKRSEYF.

The J gene is TRBJ2-7, the V gene TRBV25-1, with D possibly matching TRBD1 (6 bases). Germline CDR1 reads MGHDK; CDR2 reads SYGVNS. The CDR3 is made up of 14 amino acids. Deletions cut 3 bases from V and 3 bases from J, with 12 bases between. This CDR3 reads CASSEPGDLYEQYF. The CDR3 DNA is TGTGCCAGCAGTGAGCCAGGGGATCTCTACGAGCAGTACTTC.

This chain connects TRBV6-1 to TRBJ2-1; the match to TRBD1 covers 10 bases. Trimming removed 10 bases from V and 4 bases from J; junction bases left unmatched: 7. The CDR3 contains 14 residues. In germline, CDR1 is MNHNS, CDR2 SASEGT. This CDR3 reads CATLDRGLYNEQFF. The CDR3 DNA sequence: TGTGCCACGTTAGACAGGGGGCTATACAATGAGCAGTTCTTC.

This chain uses TRBV5-8 with TRBJ1-5; tentatively, D is TRBD1 (6 bases). The V end lost 7 bases, the J end lost 0 bases, and 17 bases lay between the germline ends. CDR3 length equals 16 residues. The germline V gene encodes CDR1 SGHTS and CDR2 YDEGEE. The CDR3 DNA follows: TGTGCCAGCGCCCCACCAGGGGATTTTAGCAATCAGCCCCAGCATTTT. This translates into CASAPPGDFSNQPQHF.

J is TRBJ1-3 and V is TRBV6-1; 10 nucleotides line up with TRBD1. With 5 bases clipped from V and 0 bases from J, the junction kept 1 base outside the gene matches. Germline V gives CDR1 MNHNS, CDR2 SASEGT. The CDR3 is 15 residues long. CDR3 sequence reads: CASSRQGASGNTIYF. The CDR3 bases are TGTGCCAGCAGTCGACAGGGGGCCTCTGGAAACACCATATATTTT.

The V call is TRBV5-1, the J call TRBJ2-1; TRBD2 agrees at 10 bases. J was trimmed by 6 bases and V by 3 bases; bases with no gene match: 6. Germline-derived CDR1 and CDR2 are SGHRS and YFSETQ. The CDR3 extends over 15 amino acids. CDR3 in amino acids: CASSSAGGPVNEQFF. CDR3 DNA: TGCGCCAGCAGCTCAGCGGGAGGGCCCGTCAATGAGCAGTTCTTC.